This T cell receptor (beta chain) is drawn from a study of CD8 T cells in Susac syndrome. The CDR3 contains 15 residues. Trimming cost V 4 bases and J 2 bases; bases outside gene matches: 5. Germline values: CDR1 MNHEY, CDR2 SVGAGI. The authors reverse transcribed roughly 0.5 to 1 ug RNA with random hexamers. A multiplex approach, immunoSEQ multiplex PCR, amplified TCR beta CDR3 across 54 Vbeta and 13 Jbeta. One entry per CDR3 protein, called by TCRdb with MiXCR from the immunoSEQ multiplex PCR reads. The sample includes 330,000 or so distinct CDR3 sequences, approximately 89% of them seen just once. The CD8+ and CD4+ T cells were isolated magnetically using a negative isolation approach, whereas the TEMRA cells were enriched by FACS.

Material: CD8+ T cells from PBMCs. The chain links TRBV6-5 to TRBJ2-5, with TRBD2 matching 9 bases. This sequence originates from a human donor with multiple sclerosis. In DNA form, the CDR3 reads TGTGCCAGCAGTTCTGGACTAGCGACTCAAGAGACCCAGTACTTC. Translating gives CASSSGLATQETQYF.